The clone carrying this TCR beta chain occurred once. This table comes from immunoSEQ multiplex PCR, and its TCRdb copy is limited to in-frame clones, with some not included. Counted here are 260,000 or so clones, 90% occurring once; the ten biggest clones make up 2.5% to 3.5%. These data are taken from a study of cytomegalovirus exposure and HLA in healthy donors. Source material: PBMCs. This TCR came from a young woman in good health and CMV-seronegative.

In DNA form, the CDR3 reads TGTGCCAGCAGTGGACCGGGACAGGGGGCCTACGAGCAGTACTTC. Residues: CASSGPGQGAYEQYF. The chain couples TRBV6-1 to TRBJ2-7, with 11 bases that match TRBD1. V shed 4 bases, J shed 2 bases, and the junction held 4 bases outside the gene matches. Germline loops: CDR1 MNHNS, CDR2 SASEGT. CDR3 length: 15 residues.